This T cell receptor beta chain comes out of a study of blood T cell repertoires in COVID-19. Turning to the study itself: T cells, B-cell-depleted T cells, or PBMCs provided the cDNA or gDNA that served as material.

Germline lookup yields CDR1 MNHNY and CDR2 SVGAGI (reference sequence). Trimming took 2 bases from V and 4 from J; bases not matched to a gene: 6. The CDR3 has 15 amino acids. Data came from immunoSEQ multiplex PCR; TCRdb stores just in-frame clones and leaves some out. The data show about 32,000 clones, about nine tenths seen once. V is TRBV6-6 and J is TRBJ1-1; 8 nucleotides line up with TRBD1. The TCR originated in a man in his 70s with active or convalescent COVID-19. Sequenced input: peripheral blood. The CDR3 region is CASSYGGRGPTEAFF. The DNA for the CDR3 is TGTGCCAGCAGTTACGGGGGCAGGGGGCCCACTGAAGCTTTCTTT.